This passage covers 5 T cell receptor beta chains from one sample sequenced in a study of T-cell reconstitution after alpha-beta-depleted transplantation in children (TCRdb year 2016). What the treatment or condition label conveys for this sample: allogeneic hematopoietic cell transplantation with graft depleted of TCRalphabeta T cells and CD19 B cells. Libraries were constructed by PCR. The sequencing machine was an Illumina HiSeq 2500. TCR libraries were prepared with molecular barcoding, using unique molecular identifiers to normalize TCRbeta repertoire quantification. In TCRdb, the public reads were trimmed at Q25 with fastp and aligned with MiXCR, with productive beta chains retained. A single entry per CDR3 protein holds the most common genes and DNA from its merged rows. The table for this sample lists fewer than 1 million distinct CDR3 sequences; roughly 15% of them were counted only once. Roughly 5% of the sample goes to the ten largest clones.

The specimen comprised PBMCs, mostly from graft donor cells, sampled 360 days after TCRalphabeta/CD19-depleted stem cell transplant. These receptors originate from a male patient between 5 and 17 years old who had a stem cell transplant for acute lymphoblastic leukemia, so the T cells may come from the graft donor.

This chain joins TRBV29-1 and TRBJ2-2; no clear D. Germline CDR1 reads SQVTM; CDR2 reads ANQGSEA. Trimming shortened V by 2 bases and J by 5 bases, and 6 bases separated the two germline ends. The CDR3 is made up of 12 amino acids. The CDR3 is CSVERATGELFF. CDR3 DNA sequence: TGCAGCGTTGAACGGGCAACCGGGGAGCTGTTTTTT.

This clonotype appeared many times. The V and J genes are TRBV5-4 and TRBJ2-2, with D perhaps being TRBD1 or TRBD2 (5 bases each). Germline CDR1 reads SGHNT; CDR2 reads YYREEE (reference sequence). Trimming took off 0 bases at V and 1 base at J, with 13 bases between the two ends. This CDR3 region has 17 residues. The CDR3 coding sequence is TGTGCCAGCAGCTTGGGGGTCAGGGAGTTGAACACCGGGGAGCTGTTTTTT. Translation: CASSLGVRELNTGELFF. Looking up the rest from reference TRBV5-4 and TRBJ2-2 gives the full variable domain: ETGVTQSPTHLIKTRGQQVTLRCSSQSGHNTVSWYQQALGQGPQFIFQYYREEENGRGNFPPRFSGLQFPNYSSELNVNALELDDSALYLCASSLGVRELNTGELFFGEGSRLTVL.

This clonotype was counted ten times or more. The chain recombines TRBV5-1 with TRBJ1-2; perhaps TRBD1 as D (6 bases). The ends were cut back, 2 bases at V and 7 bases at J, with 9 bases in the middle. Per germline, CDR1 SGHRS and CDR2 YFSETQ. CDR3 size: 12 residues. The CDR3 sequence: CASSLQGPGYTF. The CDR3 bases are TGCGCCAGCAGCTTACAGGGCCCTGGCTACACCTTC.

The CDR3 region has the DNA TGTGCCAGCAGCCGCTTCGGGACCGATGCAGATACGCAGTATTTT. Protein sequence: CASSRFGTDADTQYF. The chain carries TRBV14 and TRBJ2-3; D tentatively fits TRBD1 or TRBD2 (5 bases each). The germline gives CDR1 SGHDN, CDR2 FVKESK. The length of the CDR3 is 15 residues. Trimming pared 4 bases from V and 4 bases from J, leaving 15 bases between.

The CDR3 bases are TGTGCCAGCTCACCGAGAGGACGGGTGAGGGATACGCAGTATTTT. Translated: CASSPRGRVRDTQYF. This chain joins TRBV18 and TRBJ2-3; no clear D gene. Germline-derived CDR1 and CDR2 are KGHSH and LQKENI. Trimming pared 3 bases from V and 6 bases from J, leaving 16 bases between. This CDR3 comprises 15 residues. Supplemented by reference TRBV18 and TRBJ2-3, the full variable domain reads NAGVMQNPRHLVRRRGQEARLRCSPMKGHSHVYWYRQLPEEGLKFMVYLQKENIIDESGMPKERFSAEFPKEGPSILRIQQVVRGDSAAYFCASSPRGRVRDTQYFGPGTRLTVL.